This T cell receptor beta chain was sequenced in a study of tumour-infiltrating T cells in Burkitt lymphoma. Study-wide background: Overall and progression-free survival were predicted by productive clonality.

TCRdb's table, derived via immunoSEQ multiplex PCR, lists solely in-frame clones and lacks some. Altogether some 14,000 clones are present, approximately 82% being singletons, with the ten largest covering roughly 6.6%. This clone was found once. There are 14 residues in the CDR3. V shed 0 bases, J shed 10 bases, and the junction held 9 bases outside the gene matches. Germline V gives CDR1 GTSNPN, CDR2 SVGIG (reference sequence). The clonotype comes from a human donor with diffuse large B-cell lymphoma. This chain uses TRBV30 with TRBJ2-1, with 7 positions matching TRBD2. Sequencing was done on a sample of tumor tissue. This chain's CDR3 is CAWSVVGGAGEQFF. CDR3 nucleotide sequence: TGTGCCTGGAGTGTAGTGGGAGGGGCGGGAGAGCAGTTCTTC.